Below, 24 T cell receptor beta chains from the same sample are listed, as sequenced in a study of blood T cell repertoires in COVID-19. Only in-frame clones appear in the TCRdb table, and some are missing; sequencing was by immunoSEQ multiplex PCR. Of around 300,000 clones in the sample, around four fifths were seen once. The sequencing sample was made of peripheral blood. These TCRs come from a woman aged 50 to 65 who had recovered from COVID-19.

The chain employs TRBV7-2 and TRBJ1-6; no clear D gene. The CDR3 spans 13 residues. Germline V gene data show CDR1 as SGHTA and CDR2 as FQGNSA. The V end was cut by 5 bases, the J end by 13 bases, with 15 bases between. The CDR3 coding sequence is TGTGCCAGCAGCAGAGACGGCAGCGTTCCCCTCCACTTT. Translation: CASSRDGSVPLHF.

The CDR3 DNA sequence: TGTGCCACCAGTGACCCTAGCGGGGGGTATTACAATGAGCAGTTCTTC. This codes for CATSDPSGGYYNEQFF. The chain employs TRBV24-1 and TRBJ2-1; 11 positions agree with TRBD2. The CDR3 has 16 residues. Germline CDR1 and CDR2: KGHDR and SFDVKD. The junction had 5 bases not matched to a gene; V was cut back by 4 bases and J by 4 bases.

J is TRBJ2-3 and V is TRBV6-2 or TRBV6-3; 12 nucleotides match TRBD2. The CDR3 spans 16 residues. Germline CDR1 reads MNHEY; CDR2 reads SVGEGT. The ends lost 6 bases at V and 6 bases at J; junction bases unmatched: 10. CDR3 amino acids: CASSPGASGGADTQYF. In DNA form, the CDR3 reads TGTGCCAGCAGCCCTGGGGCTAGCGGGGGGGCGGATACGCAGTATTTT.

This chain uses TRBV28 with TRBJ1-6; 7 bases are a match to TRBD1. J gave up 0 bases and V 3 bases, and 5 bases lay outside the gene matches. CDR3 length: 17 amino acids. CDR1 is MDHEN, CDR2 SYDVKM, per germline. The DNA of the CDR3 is TGTGCCAGCAGTTTTAGAGGGGGCATCTCCTATAATTCACCCCTCCACTTT. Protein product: CASSFRGGISYNSPLHF.

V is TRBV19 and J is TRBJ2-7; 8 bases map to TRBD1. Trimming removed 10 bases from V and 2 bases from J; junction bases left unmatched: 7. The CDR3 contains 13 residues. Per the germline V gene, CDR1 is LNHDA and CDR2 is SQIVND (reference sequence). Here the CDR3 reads CATSGQGAYEQYF. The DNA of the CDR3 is TGTGCCACCTCCGGACAGGGTGCCTACGAGCAGTACTTC.

The CDR3 coding sequence is TGTGCCAGTAGCTACCCGGGGGGCCCTGGGACCCAGTACTTC. Amino acid sequence: CASSYPGGPGTQYF. The V and J genes are TRBV19 and TRBJ2-5, with TRBD2 as a possible D gene (7 bases). The length of the CDR3 is 14 residues. Germline V CDR1 and CDR2: LNHDA, SQIVND (reference sequence). Trimming removed 6 bases at V and 7 bases at J, with 18 bases between.

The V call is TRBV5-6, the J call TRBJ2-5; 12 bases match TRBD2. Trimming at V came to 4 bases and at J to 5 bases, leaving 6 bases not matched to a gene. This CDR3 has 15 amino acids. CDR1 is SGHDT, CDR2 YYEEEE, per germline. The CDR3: CASSPSGGAGETQYF. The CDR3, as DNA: TGTGCCAGCAGCCCTAGCGGGGGGGCGGGGGAGACCCAGTACTTC.

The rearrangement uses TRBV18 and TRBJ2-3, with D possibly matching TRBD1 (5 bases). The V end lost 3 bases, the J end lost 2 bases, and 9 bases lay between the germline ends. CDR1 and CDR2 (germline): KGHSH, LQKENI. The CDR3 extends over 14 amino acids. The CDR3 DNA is TGTGCCAGCTCACCTCCGGACAACACAGATACGCAGTATTTT. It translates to CASSPPDNTDTQYF.

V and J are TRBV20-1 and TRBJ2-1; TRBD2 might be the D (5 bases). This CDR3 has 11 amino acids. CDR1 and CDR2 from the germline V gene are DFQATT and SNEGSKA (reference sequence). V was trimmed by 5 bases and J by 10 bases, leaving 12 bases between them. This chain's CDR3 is CSADHRGEQFF. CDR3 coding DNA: TGCAGTGCTGACCATAGAGGGGAGCAGTTCTTC.

CDR3 sequence: CASSLRLAGETGELFF. The CDR3 nucleotides read TGTGCCAGCAGTTTGAGACTAGCGGGAGAAACCGGGGAGCTGTTTTTT. The chain carries TRBV28 and TRBJ2-2; 12 bases are shared with TRBD2. CDR1 is MDHEN and CDR2 is SYDVKM in the germline V gene. V lost 3 bases to trimming and J lost 5 bases; unmatched junction nucleotides: 4. This CDR3 contains 16 residues.

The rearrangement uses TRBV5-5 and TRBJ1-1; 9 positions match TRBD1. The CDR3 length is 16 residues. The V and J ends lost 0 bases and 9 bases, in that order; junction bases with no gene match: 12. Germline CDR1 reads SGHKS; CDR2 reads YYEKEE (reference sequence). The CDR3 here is CASSLVSGQGWNKAFF. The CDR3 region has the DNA TGTGCCAGCAGCTTGGTTTCAGGACAGGGGTGGAATAAAGCTTTCTTT. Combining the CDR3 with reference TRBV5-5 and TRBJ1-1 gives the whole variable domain DAGVTQSPTHLIKTRGQQVTLRCSPISGHKSVSWYQQVLGQGPQFIFQYYEKEERGRGNFPDRFSARQFPNYSSELNVNALLLGDSALYLCASSLVSGQGWNKAFFGQGTRLTVV.

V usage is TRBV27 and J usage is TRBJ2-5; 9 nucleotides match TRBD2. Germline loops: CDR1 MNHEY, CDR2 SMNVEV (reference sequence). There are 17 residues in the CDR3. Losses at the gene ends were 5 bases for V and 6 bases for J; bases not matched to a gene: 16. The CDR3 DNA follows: TGTGCCAGCAGTCCACGGCGGTCTGTAGCGGGAGTAAAGACCCAGTACTTC. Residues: CASSPRRSVAGVKTQYF.

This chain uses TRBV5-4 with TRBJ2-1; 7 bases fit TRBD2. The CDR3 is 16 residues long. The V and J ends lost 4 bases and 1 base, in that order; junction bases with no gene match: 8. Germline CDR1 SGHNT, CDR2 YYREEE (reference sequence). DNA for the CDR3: TGTGCCAGCAGCCTGGATCCGGGACTATCCTACAATGAGCAGTTCTTC. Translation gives CASSLDPGLSYNEQFF.

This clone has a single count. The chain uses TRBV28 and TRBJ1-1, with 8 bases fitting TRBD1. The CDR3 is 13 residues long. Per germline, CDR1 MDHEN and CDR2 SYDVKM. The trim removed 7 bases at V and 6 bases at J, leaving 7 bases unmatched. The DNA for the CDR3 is TGTGCCAGCAAGGTCCCAGGGGGCCCTGAAGCTTTCTTT. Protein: CASKVPGGPEAFF.

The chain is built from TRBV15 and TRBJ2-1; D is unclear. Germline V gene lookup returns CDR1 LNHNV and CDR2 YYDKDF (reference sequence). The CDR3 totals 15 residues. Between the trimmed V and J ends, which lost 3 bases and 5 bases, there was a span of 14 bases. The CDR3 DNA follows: TGTGCCACCAGCAGGGCGAGACTCACCAACAATGAGCAGTTCTTC. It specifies CATSRARLTNNEQFF. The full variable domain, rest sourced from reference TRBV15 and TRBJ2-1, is DAMVIQNPRYQVTQFGKPVTLSCSQTLNHNVMYWYQQKSSQAPKLLFHYYDKDFNNEADTPDNFQSRRPNTSFCFLDIRSPGLGDTAMYLCATSRARLTNNEQFFGPGTRLTVL.

CDR3 amino acids: CASRRLAGDTDTQYF. CDR3 nucleotides: TGTGCCAGCAGGCGACTAGCGGGGGACACAGATACGCAGTATTTT. The chain has TRBV6-5 and TRBJ2-3; 12 bases align to TRBD2. V was clipped by 6 bases and J by 2 bases; unmatched bases: 3. Germline V gene data show CDR1 as MNHEY and CDR2 as SVGAGI. This CDR3 has 15 residues.

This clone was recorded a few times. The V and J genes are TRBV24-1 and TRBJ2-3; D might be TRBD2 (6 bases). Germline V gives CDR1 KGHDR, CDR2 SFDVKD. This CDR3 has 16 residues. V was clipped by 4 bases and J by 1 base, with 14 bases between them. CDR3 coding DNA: TGTGCCACCAGTGACGCTAGGACTATGGGCACAGATACGCAGTATTTT. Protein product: CATSDARTMGTDTQYF.

The CDR3 loop reads CASSRDWRIQETQYF. CDR3 nucleotides: TGTGCCAGCAGTCGGGACTGGAGAATTCAAGAGACCCAGTACTTC. The gene calls are TRBV2 and TRBJ2-5, with D possibly being TRBD2 (6 bases). V lost 5 bases and J 2 bases, leaving 15 bases between the germline ends. Germline V gives CDR1 SNHLY, CDR2 FYNNEI. The CDR3 has 15 residues.

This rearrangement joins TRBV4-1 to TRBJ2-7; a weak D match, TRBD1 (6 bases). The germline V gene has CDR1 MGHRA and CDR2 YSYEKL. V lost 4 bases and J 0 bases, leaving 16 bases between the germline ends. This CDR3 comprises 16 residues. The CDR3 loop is CASSRGHRDNSYEQYF. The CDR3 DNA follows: TGCGCCAGCAGCCGAGGGCATCGGGACAACTCCTACGAGCAGTACTTC.

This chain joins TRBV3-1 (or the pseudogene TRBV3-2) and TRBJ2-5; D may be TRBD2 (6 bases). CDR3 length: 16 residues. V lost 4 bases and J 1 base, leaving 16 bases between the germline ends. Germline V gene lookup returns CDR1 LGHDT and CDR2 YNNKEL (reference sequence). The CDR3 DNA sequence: TGTGCCAGCAGCCTCCGACTAGGCAAGTTCCAAGAGACCCAGTACTTC. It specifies CASSLRLGKFQETQYF.

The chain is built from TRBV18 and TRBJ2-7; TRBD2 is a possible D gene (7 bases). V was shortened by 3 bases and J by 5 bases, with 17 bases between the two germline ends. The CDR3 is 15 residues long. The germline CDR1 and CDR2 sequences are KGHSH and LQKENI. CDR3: CASSPLGGATDEQYF. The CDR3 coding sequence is TGTGCCAGCTCACCCCTGGGGGGGGCAACGGACGAGCAGTACTTC.

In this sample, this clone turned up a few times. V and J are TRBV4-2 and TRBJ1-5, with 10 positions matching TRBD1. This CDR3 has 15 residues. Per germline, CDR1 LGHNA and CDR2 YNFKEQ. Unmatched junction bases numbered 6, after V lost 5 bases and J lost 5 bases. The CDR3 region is CASSSRGTGDQPQHF. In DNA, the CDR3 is TGTGCCAGCAGCTCACGCGGGACAGGGGATCAGCCCCAGCATTTT.

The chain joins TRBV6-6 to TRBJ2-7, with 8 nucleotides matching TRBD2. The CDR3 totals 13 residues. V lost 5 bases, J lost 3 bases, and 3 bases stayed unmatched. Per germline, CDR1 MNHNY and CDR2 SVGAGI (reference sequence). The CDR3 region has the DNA TGTGCCAGCAGTACGGGAGGGGGCTACGAGCAGTACTTC. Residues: CASSTGGGYEQYF.

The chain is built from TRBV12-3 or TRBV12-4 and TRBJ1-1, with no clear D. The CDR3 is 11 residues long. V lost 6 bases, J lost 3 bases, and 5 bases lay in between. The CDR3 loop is CASSTDTEAFF. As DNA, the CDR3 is TGTGCCAGCAGCACAGACACTGAAGCTTTCTTT.